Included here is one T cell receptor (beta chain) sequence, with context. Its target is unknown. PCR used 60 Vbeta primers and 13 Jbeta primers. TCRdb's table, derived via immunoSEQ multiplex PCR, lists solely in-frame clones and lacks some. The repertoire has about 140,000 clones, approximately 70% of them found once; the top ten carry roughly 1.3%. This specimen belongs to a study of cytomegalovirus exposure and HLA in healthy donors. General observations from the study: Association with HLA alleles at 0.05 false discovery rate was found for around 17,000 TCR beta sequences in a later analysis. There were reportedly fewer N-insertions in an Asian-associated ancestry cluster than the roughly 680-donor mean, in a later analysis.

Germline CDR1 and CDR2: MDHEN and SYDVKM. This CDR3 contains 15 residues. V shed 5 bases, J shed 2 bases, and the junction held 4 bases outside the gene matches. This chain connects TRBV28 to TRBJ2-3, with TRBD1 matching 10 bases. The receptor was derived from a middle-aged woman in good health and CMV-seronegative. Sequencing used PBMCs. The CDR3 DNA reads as TGTGCCAGCAGTCGCGGGACAGGGGCCACAGATACGCAGTATTTT. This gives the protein CASSRGTGATDTQYF.